Sequencing of this TCR beta chain was carried out in a study of blood T cell repertoires in COVID-19. Looking at the study overall: COVID-19 samples collected from the United States, Italy and Spain covered acute and convalescent phases. PBMCs, B-cell-depleted T cells, or T cells were the source of the cDNA or gDNA that made up the material.

Trimming removed 7 bases at V and 3 bases at J, with 6 bases between. CDR3 length: 11 residues. Germline V gene sequence: CDR1 LNHDA, CDR2 SQIVND (reference sequence). It was during active infection that Seattle patients were enrolled and then longitudinally followed. This clone was recorded once. Original processing methods: How many nucleated cells were present was estimated from reference gene primer amplification. Some clones are missing from TCRdb's copy, which holds only in-frame ones; the method was immunoSEQ multiplex PCR. D and trimming come from the DNA, and the V and J calls and clone size come from that table. The table shows hundreds of thousands of clones, with about 89% occurring only once.

This chain connects TRBV19 to TRBJ1-1; D not resolved. The source of this sequence is an older woman with COVID-19, enrolled during active disease. The sample was peripheral blood. The CDR3 bases are TGTGCCAGTACCCTATACACTGAAGCTTTCTTT. This gives the protein CASTLYTEAFF.